Each of the 27 T cell receptor beta chains below was sequenced from the same sample in a study of T cell changes during pregnancy in multiple sclerosis. This table comes from immunoSEQ multiplex PCR, and its TCRdb copy is limited to in-frame clones, with some not included. The table has roughly 39,000 clones, around nine tenths seen once. The sequencing here drew on CD4+ T cells from peripheral blood mononuclear cells, taken after pregnancy. The receptors shown here come from a female donor in good health, enrolled as a control in a pregnancy study.

The gene calls are TRBV4-2 and TRBJ2-5, with 9 bases lining up with TRBD2. This CDR3 contains 18 residues. Trimming removed 0 bases from V and 2 bases from J; junction bases left unmatched: 10. In germline, CDR1 is LGHNA, CDR2 YNFKEQ. CDR3 bases: TGTGCCAGCAGCCAAGATAGCGGAGCGGGAGGACAGCAAGAGACCCAGTACTTC. Translation: CASSQDSGAGGQQETQYF.

The rearrangement joins TRBV6-1 to TRBJ2-1; no reliable D call. Germline loops: CDR1 MNHNS, CDR2 SASEGT. The CDR3 runs 13 residues. The V gene lost 1 base and the J gene lost 9 bases, with 10 bases spanning the gap. The CDR3 DNA sequence: TGTGCCAGCAGTGAAGAGCGCAATAGTGAGCAGTTCTTC. It specifies CASSEERNSEQFF.

This sequence joins TRBV10-3 and TRBJ2-7; 10 bases agree with TRBD2. The CDR3 sequence is 15 residues long. V was clipped by 4 bases and J by 0 bases; unmatched bases: 3. Germline CDR1 ENHRY, CDR2 SYGVKD. CDR3 coding DNA: TGTGCCATCAGTGGGGTAGCGGGGGGCTCCTACGAGCAGTACTTC. Protein sequence: CAISGVAGGSYEQYF.

The gene calls are TRBV7-2 and TRBJ2-7; TRBD2 matches 7 bases. The CDR3 sequence is 14 residues long. Unmatched junction bases numbered 7, after V lost 4 bases and J lost 4 bases. Germline V gene lookup returns CDR1 SGHTA and CDR2 FQGNSA. The CDR3 loop is CASSSNGGKYEQYF. The DNA of the CDR3 is TGTGCCAGCAGCTCAAACGGGGGGAAGTACGAGCAGTACTTC.

This chain uses TRBV4-1 with TRBJ1-5, with D unclear. Germline loops: CDR1 MGHRA, CDR2 YSYEKL. There are 15 residues in the CDR3. V dropped 3 bases and J dropped 0 bases, with 9 bases sitting between them. In DNA, the CDR3 is TGCGCCAGCAGCCATGAGTCCCATAGCAATCAGCCCCAGCATTTT. Protein product: CASSHESHSNQPQHF.

J is TRBJ2-1 and V is TRBV4-1, with 10 nucleotides matching TRBD2. Germline V lookup: CDR1 MGHRA, CDR2 YSYEKL. The CDR3 sequence is 17 residues long. V gave up 1 base and J gave up 0 bases; unmatched junction bases: 3. The CDR3 DNA follows: TGCGCCAGCAGCCAAGTTGCTAGCGGGAGCTCCTACAATGAGCAGTTCTTC. This codes for CASSQVASGSSYNEQFF.

V is TRBV7-2 and J is TRBJ2-7; 8 bases are a match to TRBD1. V gave up 4 bases and J gave up 1 base; unmatched junction bases: 3. The CDR3 runs 14 residues. Germline CDR1 SGHTA, CDR2 FQGNSA. The CDR3 region has the DNA TGTGCCAGCAGCTCCGGGACAGGTTCCTACGAGCAGTACTTC. Its protein product is CASSSGTGSYEQYF.

This rearrangement joins TRBV30 to TRBJ2-7; TRBD2 might be the D (6 bases). Germline V gene data show CDR1 as GTSNPN and CDR2 as SVGIG (reference sequence). The CDR3 totals 17 residues. Trimming removed 3 bases from V and 3 bases from J, with 24 bases in between. CDR3 in amino acids: CAWRAWRDLSSSYEQYF. CDR3 coding DNA: TGTGCCTGGAGGGCGTGGAGGGACCTTAGCTCGAGCTACGAGCAGTACTTC.

The chain employs TRBV11-2 and TRBJ1-2; D may be TRBD1 (5 bases). V dropped 1 base and J dropped 8 bases, with 17 bases sitting between them. The CDR3 is made up of 15 amino acids. Germline values: CDR1 SGHAT, CDR2 FQNNGV. The CDR3: CASSLGAQGFGGYTF. The CDR3 region has the DNA TGTGCCAGCAGCTTAGGGGCCCAGGGATTCGGCGGCTACACCTTC.

The rearrangement links TRBV5-1 to TRBJ2-3; TRBD2 matches 16 bases. Trimming cost V 4 bases and J 2 bases; bases outside gene matches: 4. Germline V gene lookup returns CDR1 SGHRS and CDR2 YFSETQ. This CDR3 comprises 17 residues. Written as DNA, the CDR3 is TGCGCCAGCAGCCCGGGACTAGCGGGGGGGATCACAGATACGCAGTATTTT. Protein sequence: CASSPGLAGGITDTQYF. The variable domain in full, completed from reference TRBV5-1 and TRBJ2-3, reads KAGVTQTPRYLIKTRGQQVTLSCSPISGHRSVSWYQQTPGQGLQFLFEYFSETQRNKGNFPGRFSGRQFSNSRSEMNVSTLELGDSALYLCASSPGLAGGITDTQYFGPGTRLTVL.

The genes are TRBV19 and TRBJ1-1; 9 nucleotides agree with TRBD1. V shed 6 bases and J 5 bases; nucleotides not matched to a gene: 7. CDR3 length: 14 residues. Germline loops: CDR1 LNHDA, CDR2 SQIVND (reference sequence). DNA for the CDR3: TGTGCCAGTAGAAAAACAGGGGGCGGAACTGAAGCTTTCTTT. Translating gives CASRKTGGGTEAFF.

Written as DNA, the CDR3 is TGTGCTAGTGGTCCGGGACAGACAGATACGCAGTATTTT. It encodes CASGPGQTDTQYF. The rearrangement joins TRBV12-5 to TRBJ2-3; 7 bases are shared with TRBD1. CDR3 length: 13 amino acids. Germline assignment: CDR1 LGHNT and CDR2 FRNRAP. V trimming: 5 bases; J trimming: 3 bases; junction bases outside the gene matches: 2.

This clone was counted once. V usage is TRBV30 and J usage is TRBJ2-1, with 8 bases identical to TRBD1. Losses at the gene ends were 4 bases for V and 9 bases for J; bases not matched to a gene: 5. The CDR3 consists of 12 residues. Germline assignment: CDR1 GTSNPN and CDR2 SVGIG (reference sequence). The CDR3 region has the DNA TGTGCCTGGACCACAGGGGGTCCTGAGCAGTTCTTC. As protein: CAWTTGGPEQFF.

The gene calls are TRBV7-2 and TRBJ1-1; possible D gene TRBD1, 6 bases. This CDR3 spans 11 amino acids. The germline gives CDR1 SGHTA, CDR2 FQGNSA. V was cut by 5 bases and J by 8 bases, with 9 bases left in between. This CDR3 reads CASSQDREAFF. The CDR3 DNA is TGTGCCAGCAGCCAAGACAGGGAAGCTTTCTTT. The variable domain in full, completed from reference TRBV7-2 and TRBJ1-1, reads GAGVSQSPSNKVTEKGKDVELRCDPISGHTALYWYRQSLGQGLEFLIYFQGNSAPDKSGLPSDRFSAERTGGSVSTLTIQRTQQEDSAVYLCASSQDREAFFGQGTRLTVV.

The J gene is TRBJ1-2, the V gene TRBV5-8, with 7 bases fitting TRBD1. V gave up 5 bases and J gave up 0 bases; unmatched junction bases: 7. There are 15 residues in the CDR3. Germline V CDR1 and CDR2: SGHTS, YDEGEE. The CDR3 nucleotides are TGTGCCAGCAGTAATCGACAGGGAACTAACTATGGCTACACCTTC. Its protein is CASSNRQGTNYGYTF.

This clone was counted only a few times. The gene calls are TRBV4-3 and TRBJ2-5; 7 bases agree with TRBD1. The length of the CDR3 is 13 residues. From germline, CDR1 is LGHNA and CDR2 YSLEER. Trimming removed 5 bases from V and 4 bases from J; junction bases left unmatched: 4. The CDR3 DNA is TGCGCCAGCAGCTTGGGACAGCTAGAGACCCAGTACTTC. It encodes CASSLGQLETQYF.

The sample holds a few counts of this clone. The rearrangement uses TRBV7-2 and TRBJ1-1; 9 bases map to TRBD1. V shed 5 bases, J shed 1 base, and the junction held 5 bases outside the gene matches. The germline V gene has CDR1 SGHTA and CDR2 FQGNSA. The CDR3 has 15 residues. CDR3: CASSIQGQGNTEAFF. For the CDR3, the DNA is TGTGCCAGCAGCATCCAGGGACAGGGGAACACTGAAGCTTTCTTT.

The gene calls are TRBV9 and TRBJ2-1, with 13 nucleotides matching TRBD2. With 4 bases clipped from V and 5 bases from J, the junction kept 6 bases outside the gene matches. CDR1 is SGDLS and CDR2 is YYNGEE in the germline V gene. The CDR3 is made up of 16 amino acids. CDR3 in DNA: TGTGCCAGCAGCTATGGGACTAGCGGGATGAACAATGAGCAGTTCTTC. It translates to CASSYGTSGMNNEQFF. Filled out from reference TRBV9 and TRBJ2-1, the complete variable domain reads DSGVTQTPKHLITATGQRVTLRCSPRSGDLSVYWYQQSLDQGLQFLIQYYNGEERAKGNILERFSAQQFPDLHSELNLSSLELGDSALYFCASSYGTSGMNNEQFFGPGTRLTVL.

This clone was found a few times. This chain uses TRBV30 with TRBJ1-1; D unresolved. The CDR3 is made up of 13 amino acids. Germline assignment: CDR1 GTSNPN and CDR2 SVGIG (reference sequence). Trimming left V 2 bases short and J 0 bases short, with 7 bases between. CDR3 DNA sequence: TGTGCCTGGAGTCGGGTCATGAACACTGAAGCTTTCTTT. Its protein product is CAWSRVMNTEAFF.

The chain employs TRBV10-2 and TRBJ2-3; 9 nucleotides match TRBD1. The ends lost 3 bases at V and 7 bases at J; junction bases unmatched: 17. The CDR3 is 18 amino acids. Germline CDR1 is WSHSY and CDR2 is SAAADI. CDR3 amino acids: CASSETGGSGVRIYTQYF. CDR3 sequence (DNA): TGCGCCAGCAGTGAAACAGGGGGCTCTGGGGTTCGCATATATACGCAGTATTTT.

The chain couples TRBV7-9 to TRBJ2-7, with D maybe TRBD1 (6 bases). Deletions cut 3 bases from V and 7 bases from J, with 16 bases between. The V gene's germline CDR1 is SEHNR and CDR2 FQNEAQ (reference sequence). The CDR3 has 14 residues. The CDR3 DNA sequence: TGTGCCAGCAGCTTGGACAGACCTCCGCGGGAGCAGTACTTC. Its translation is CASSLDRPPREQYF.

The V call is TRBV27, the J call TRBJ2-7, with a weak D call TRBD1 (6 bases). The V gene's germline CDR1 is MNHEY and CDR2 SMNVEV (reference sequence). Trimming removed 5 bases from V and 2 bases from J, with 13 bases in between. The CDR3 runs to 14 residues. DNA for the CDR3: TGTGCCAGCAGTACCCGACAGGCCACCTACGAGCAGTACTTC. It is translated as CASSTRQATYEQYF.

The chain's CDR3 is CAYQQGVNQPQHF. Here the CDR3 DNA reads TGTGCCTACCAACAGGGGGTGAATCAGCCCCAGCATTTT. The rearrangement links TRBV30 to TRBJ1-5; 8 nucleotides align to TRBD1. This CDR3 is built from 13 residues. Per germline, CDR1 GTSNPN and CDR2 SVGIG (reference sequence). V trimming: 7 bases; J trimming: 4 bases; junction bases outside the gene matches: 6. Based on the CDR3 plus reference TRBV30 and TRBJ1-5, the full variable domain is SQTIHQWPATLVQPVGSPLSLECTVEGTSNPNLYWYRQAAGRGLQLLFYSVGIGQISSEVPQNLSASRPQDRQFILSSKKLLLSDSGFYLCAYQQGVNQPQHFGDGTRLSIL.

The chain has TRBV7-2 and TRBJ1-3, with D possibly TRBD1 on 6 matching bases. There are 15 residues in the CDR3. Trimming pared 7 bases from V and 0 bases from J, leaving 13 bases between. The germline CDR1 and CDR2 sequences are SGHTA and FQGNSA. CDR3 loop: CASNRAGFSGNTIYF. As DNA, the CDR3 is TGTGCCAGCAACAGGGCGGGCTTCTCTGGAAACACCATATATTTT.

The rearrangement links TRBV5-1 to TRBJ2-3, with a tentative D call TRBD2 (5 bases). Germline CDR1 reads SGHRS; CDR2 reads YFSETQ. V gave up 4 bases and J gave up 6 bases, with 12 bases separating them. This CDR3 contains 13 residues. The CDR3 region is CASSGLSADTQYF. The CDR3 nucleotides are TGCGCCAGCAGCGGCCTTAGCGCCGATACGCAGTATTTT.

The chain links TRBV19 to TRBJ1-5; D perhaps matches TRBD1 (5 bases). The V gene lost 7 bases and the J gene lost 5 bases, with 12 bases spanning the gap. Germline CDR1 LNHDA, CDR2 SQIVND (reference sequence). The CDR3 covers 13 residues. CDR3 in amino acids: CASKFRADQPQHF. CDR3 sequence (DNA): TGTGCCAGTAAATTCAGGGCCGATCAGCCCCAGCATTTT.

This clone appeared a few times. This rearrangement joins TRBV30 to TRBJ1-1, with D possibly being TRBD1 (5 bases). The CDR3 is made up of 12 amino acids. Between the trimmed V and J ends, which lost 6 bases and 14 bases, there was a span of 22 bases. The V gene's germline CDR1 is GTSNPN and CDR2 SVGIG (reference sequence). CDR3 sequence reads: CACRDSPAVGFF. The CDR3 nucleotides are TGTGCCTGCCGCGACAGTCCCGCTGTAGGGTTCTTT.